The 8 T cell receptor beta chains below all came from one sample that was sequenced in a study of T cells in localized non-small cell lung cancer. The protocol was immunoSEQ multiplex PCR, while the TCRdb copy is restricted to in-frame clones and leaves out a portion. The table records about 59,000 clones, about 89% of them present only once. The sequenced sample was peripheral blood, obtained before any cancer treatment. Source of these receptors: a man aged 40 to 75 with stage I lung adenocarcinoma.

The chain couples TRBV30 to TRBJ1-2, with TRBD1 as a possible D gene (5 bases). V lost 2 bases and J lost 5, with 9 bases in between. This CDR3 has 12 amino acids. CDR1 and CDR2 from the germline V gene are GTSNPN and SVGIG (reference sequence). CDR3 DNA sequence: TGTGCCTGGAGTCCCGGGACTTATGGCTACACCTTC. Encoded protein: CAWSPGTYGYTF.

The chain recombines TRBV28 with TRBJ2-7; a possible D gene is TRBD1 (6 bases). Between the trimmed V and J ends, which lost 8 bases and 3 bases, there was a span of 11 bases. The CDR3 runs 12 residues. In germline, CDR1 is MDHEN, CDR2 SYDVKM. The CDR3 DNA is TGTGCCAGCTTAGGGGGAGTCTACGAGCAGTACTTC. Translation gives CASLGGVYEQYF.

The V gene is TRBV30, the J gene TRBJ1-5; D might be TRBD1 (6 bases). The CDR3 has 15 amino acids. V was pared by 3 bases and J by 3 bases, with 15 bases between. Germline CDR1 and CDR2: GTSNPN and SVGIG (reference sequence). This CDR3 is CAWSWGHQSNQPQHF. The CDR3 DNA follows: TGTGCCTGGAGCTGGGGACACCAATCCAATCAGCCCCAGCATTTT.

V usage is TRBV30 and J usage is TRBJ1-3; D uncertain. Germline V lookup: CDR1 GTSNPN, CDR2 SVGIG (reference sequence). This CDR3 is 13 amino acids long. Trimming stripped 1 base from V and 0 bases from J, with 4 bases between. The CDR3: CAWSGGSGNTIYF. CDR3 nucleotide sequence: TGTGCCTGGAGTGGGGGCTCTGGAAACACCATATATTTT.

The CDR3 here is CASSVEAAGTGELFF. CDR3 in DNA: TGTGCCAGCAGCGTAGAGGCAGCGGGGACCGGGGAGCTGTTTTTT. V usage is TRBV9 and J usage is TRBJ2-2; TRBD2 aligns across 7 bases. The V and J ends lost 0 bases and 5 bases, in that order; junction bases with no gene match: 4. The CDR3 has 15 residues. From germline, CDR1 is SGDLS and CDR2 YYNGEE.

The rearrangement joins TRBV5-1 to TRBJ1-1, with D perhaps TRBD1 (5 bases). V was shortened by 2 bases and J by 6 bases, with 17 bases between the two germline ends. CDR1 is SGHRS and CDR2 is YFSETQ in the germline V gene. This CDR3 is 15 amino acids long. The CDR3 region has the DNA TGCGCCAGCAGCTTATTCCGGGACCTAGGGTCTGAAGCTTTCTTT. As protein: CASSLFRDLGSEAFF.

This rearrangement joins TRBV9 to TRBJ2-7; TRBD1 aligns across 7 bases. The trim removed 3 bases at V and 7 bases at J, leaving 7 bases unmatched. From germline, CDR1 is SGDLS and CDR2 YYNGEE. The CDR3 length is 13 residues. CDR3 loop: CASSGAGGGEQYF. CDR3 in DNA: TGTGCCAGCAGCGGGGCAGGGGGTGGGGAGCAGTACTTC. The whole variable domain, remainder taken from reference TRBV9 and TRBJ2-7, is DSGVTQTPKHLITATGQRVTLRCSPRSGDLSVYWYQQSLDQGLQFLIQYYNGEERAKGNILERFSAQQFPDLHSELNLSSLELGDSALYFCASSGAGGGEQYFGPGTRLTVT.

This clone showed up just a few times. The rearrangement joins TRBV7-8 to TRBJ2-7, with D perhaps being TRBD1 or TRBD2 (5 bases each). The germline CDR1 and CDR2 sequences are SGHVS and FQNEAQ. The CDR3 is made up of 16 amino acids. Trimming removed 5 bases from V and 0 bases from J, with 17 bases in between. The CDR3 loop reads CASSGVSGTASYEQYF. The CDR3, as DNA: TGTGCCAGCAGCGGAGTCTCCGGGACGGCCTCCTACGAGCAGTACTTC.